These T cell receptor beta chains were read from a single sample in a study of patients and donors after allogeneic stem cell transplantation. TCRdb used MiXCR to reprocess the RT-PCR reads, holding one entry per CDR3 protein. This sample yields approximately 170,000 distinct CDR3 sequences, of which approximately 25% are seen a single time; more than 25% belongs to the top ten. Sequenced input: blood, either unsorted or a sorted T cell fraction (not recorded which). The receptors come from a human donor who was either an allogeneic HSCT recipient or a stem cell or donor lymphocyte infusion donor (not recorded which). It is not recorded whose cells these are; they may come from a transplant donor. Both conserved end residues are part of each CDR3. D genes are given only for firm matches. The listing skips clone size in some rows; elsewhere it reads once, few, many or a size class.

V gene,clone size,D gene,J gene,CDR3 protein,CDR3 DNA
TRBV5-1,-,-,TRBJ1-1,CASSLVPGPENTEAFF,TGCGCCAGCAGCTTGGTCCCAGGACCCGAGAACACTGAAGCTTTCTTT
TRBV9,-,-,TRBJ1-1,CASSTGTLNTEAFF,TGTGCCAGCAGTACCGGGACATTGAACACTGAAGCTTTCTTT
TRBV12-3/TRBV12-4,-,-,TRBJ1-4,CASSWTATNEKLFF,TGTGCCAGCAGCTGGACAGCAACTAATGAAAAACTGTTTTTT
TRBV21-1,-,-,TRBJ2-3,CASHLPLVVSDTQYF,TGTGCCAGCCACCTCCCCCTGGTAGTATCAGATACGCAGTATTTT
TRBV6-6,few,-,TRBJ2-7,CASSYPQGNYEQYF,TGTGCCAGCAGTTATCCACAGGGAAACTACGAGCAGTACTTC
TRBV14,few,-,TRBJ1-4,CASSEGNVREKLFF,TGTGCCAGCAGCGAGGGGAACGTACGGGAAAAACTGTTTTTT
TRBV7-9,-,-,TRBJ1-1,CASSSAVLNTEAFF,TGTGCCAGCAGCTCAGCTGTCCTGAACACTGAAGCTTTCTTT
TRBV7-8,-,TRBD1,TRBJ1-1,CASSLRDSLSVTEAFF,TGTGCCAGCAGCCTTAGGGACAGTCTTAGCGTCACTGAAGCTTTCTTT
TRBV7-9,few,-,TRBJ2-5,CASSLIRPDKETQYF,TGTGCCAGCAGCTTAATCCGGCCGGATAAAGAGACCCAGTACTTC
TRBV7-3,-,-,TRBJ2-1,CASNPSAASSYNEQFF,TGTGCCAGCAACCCCTCGGCAGCGAGCTCCTACAATGAGCAGTTCTTC
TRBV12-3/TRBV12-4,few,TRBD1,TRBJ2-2,CASSFTGVTGELFF,TGTGCCAGCAGTTTTACAGGGGTCACCGGGGAGCTGTTTTTT
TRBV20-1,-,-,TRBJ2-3,CSARFQTDTQYF,TGCAGTGCTAGATTTCAGACAGATACGCAGTATTTT
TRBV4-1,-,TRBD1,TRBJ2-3,CASSPPQGPTDTQYF,TGCGCCAGCAGCCCGCCACAGGGGCCCACAGATACGCAGTATTTT
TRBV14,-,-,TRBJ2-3,CASSHQTASTDTQYF,TGTGCCAGCAGCCACCAGACAGCTAGCACAGATACGCAGTATTTT
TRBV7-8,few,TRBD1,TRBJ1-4,CASSSSGTGFEKLFF,TGTGCCAGCAGCTCCTCCGGGACAGGGTTTGAAAAACTGTTTTTT
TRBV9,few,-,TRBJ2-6,CASSVERRAIPEGANVLTF,TGTGCCAGCAGCGTAGAAAGGCGAGCCATCCCAGAAGGAGCCAACGTCCTGACTTTC
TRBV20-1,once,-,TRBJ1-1,CSARWGSGSCTEAFF,TGCAGTGCTAGATGGGGATCGGGGAGCTGCACTGAAGCTTTCTTT
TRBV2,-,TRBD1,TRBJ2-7,CASSAPGQYSYEQYF,TGTGCCAGCAGCGCCCCGGGACAGTACTCCTACGAGCAGTACTTC
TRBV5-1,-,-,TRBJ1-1,CASSPGPANTEAFF,TGCGCCAGCAGCCCGGGACCAGCGAACACTGAAGCTTTCTTT
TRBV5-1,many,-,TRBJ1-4,CASSLVGTNEKLFF,TGCGCCAGCTCCTTAGTTGGGACTAATGAAAAACTGTTTTTT